This T cell receptor beta chain was recorded in a study of blood T cell repertoires in COVID-19 (dated by TCRdb to 2019 to 2021). Background on the whole study: Samples from collaborators originated in the United States, Italy and Spain and spanned both the acute and convalescent phases of COVID-19. A de-identified subject ID, COVID-19 status, age in years and sex were almost always included in the sample metadata. Samples were obtained from the ongoing ImmuneRACE study (first 160 participants) and from some 1,200 subjects provided by 6 global collaborators. The prospective study material was composed of cDNA or gDNA derived from T cells, B-cell-depleted T cells, or PBMCs. Where HLA class I and class II types were available, the types were taken from metadata supplied by the sample provider, not from assay-based typing. The repertoires were released in a freely available public database intended as a resource for research on the immune response to SARS-CoV-2. The dataset comprised deeply sampled blood TCRbeta repertoires from subjects exposed to, actively infected with, or recovered from COVID-19.

A second Seattle source provided samples from volunteer blood donors who had recovered from COVID-19. Each collaborating institution followed its own protocols to collect whole blood in K2EDTA tubes. For TCRbeta analysis, collaborators shipped samples as frozen whole blood, isolated PBMCs, or DNA extracted from either of those sample types. The CDR3 runs 13 residues from the cysteine to the phenylalanine. CDR3 DNA is the only sequence kept; it has 39 bases, read in frame from the first base. CDR1 is given as MNHEY and CDR2 as SMNVEV, both from the germline V gene (reference sequence). The V end loses 3 bases and the J end loses 0 bases, and a stretch of 5 bases separates them. TCRbeta CDR3 regions were amplified from genomic DNA using the immunoSEQ Assay, a bias-controlled multiplex PCR. On the authors' methods: The number of nucleated cells in each sample was estimated from the amplification of reference gene primers within the assay. To quantify the absolute abundance of each unique TCRbeta CDR3 rearrangement, sequence reads were collapsed and filtered. For each sample, productive Simpson clonality was calculated as the square root of Simpson's diversity index over productive rearrangements. TCRdb provides this immuneACCESS table in a form limited to in-frame rearrangements. Some clones are lacking; in checked studies, under half of them reflect an unresolved V gene, and why the rest are absent is not known. The V and J calls and clone size come from that table; D and trimming were worked out from the DNA. This sample gives some 250,000 clones in total; approximately 80% of them show up just once. Of the sample, about 2% falls within the top ten clones.

In the case of this clone: Its antigen remains unidentified. Within one base of it there is no much larger clone, and no base qualities were kept.

Overall results and qualifications from the work: How much clinical and demographic metadata was included differed by source and by participant, and the metadata was provided uncurated.

Material: peripheral blood. The sequence was obtained from a man aged 25-45 years who had recovered from COVID-19. Recombination linked TRBV27 to TRBJ2-5, with the D gene call left open. Here is the DNA: TGTGCCAGCAGTTTCCTAGACCAAGAGACCCAGTACTTC. It encodes CASSFLDQETQYF.